Listed below are T cell receptor beta chains from one sample, sequenced in a study of T cell changes during pregnancy in multiple sclerosis. Clones were read by immunoSEQ multiplex PCR, and TCRdb kept only the in-frame ones, dropping some. The sample includes around 80,000 clones, approximately 92% of them seen just once. The sequencing used peripheral blood, collected before pregnancy. These receptors originate from a female donor with multiple sclerosis, enrolled in a pregnancy study. Both conserved end residues are part of each CDR3. The order of the fields is V gene, CDR3 protein.

TRBV5-1	CASSLVLAGNTQYF
TRBV7-9	CASSPHYRDRVSDTQYF
TRBV18	CASSPEGVPTVAFF
TRBV27	CASSLLPLTDSSYNEQFF
TRBV7-8	CASSLSQGAIEQFF
TRBV9	CASSVFDKGAQETQYF
TRBV4-1	CASSQGQSHTGELFF
TRBV11-3	CASSLDRRVAGEHYEQYF
TRBV7-3	CASSTGSTYNEQFF
TRBV27	CASSSPSGSRVRQFF
TRBV19	CASSRGGSSETQYF
TRBV6-1	CASSGLAGDTDTQYF
TRBV11-3	CASSSLGGAPLAQYF
TRBV4-2	CASSHPRREAGTGELFF
TRBV23-1	CVTRADTSSGNTIYF
TRBV4-2	CASTSQALADNEQFF
TRBV19	CATEAPFTYNEQFF
TRBV5-1	CASSSSGTGATTEAFF
TRBV13	CASSLRREGLLNEQFF
TRBV28	CASSLTGTSGSLLQETQYF
TRBV30	CAWRGGTSGETGELFF
TRBV7-6	CASSLGTSGRGFFGEQFF
TRBV27	CASSLIWTGNNQPQHF
TRBV20-1	CSARFPDTQYF
TRBV28	CASSRFSGSVHEQYF
TRBV5-4	CASSLEGGTDTQYF
TRBV4-2	CASSSVGGGGYF
TRBV7-2	CASGTSGSSQETQYF
TRBV6-5	CASSATGRIGYTF
TRBV4-3	CASSQDKLAEYSTDTQYF
TRBV10-3	CAIKGTSGRMSNEQFF
TRBV11-1	CASSPGGSIMNTEAFF
TRBV6-5	CASMLTWGLSDEAFF
TRBV18	CASSRLSGTSGNNEQFF
TRBV12-5	CASGLVRELAGIYEQYF
TRBV7-3	CASSLDRGLADTQYF
TRBV6-1	CASSGQNSNQPQHF
TRBV30	CAWTGGETQYF
TRBV5-6	CASSLVSGFGYTF
TRBV7-3	CASSSQRTGELFF
TRBV7-9	CASSLVGPNTGELFF
TRBV11-2	CASTLRLAGYNEQFF
TRBV5-1	CASSLGASGTDTQYF
TRBV19	CASSIVTGDAGEQYF
TRBV5-5	CASSRQGAYEQYF
TRBV5-4	CASREGGSRSEAFF
TRBV10-3	CAIARLAGVSDTQYF
TRBV28	CASSFTPGKVQYF
TRBV6-1	CASSESLNTEAFF
TRBV19	CASSFWAPPQQGDGYTF
TRBV14	CASSQYTGGETQYF
TRBV7-2	CASSQYNRAKDTEAFF
TRBV5-6	CASSLQGMAHEQYF
TRBV4-1	CASSPHLGKLFF
TRBV27	CASSSGADYEQYF
TRBV19	CASSIRAGVYSNQPQHF